The table lists the clone carrying this T cell receptor beta chain with many counts. Antigen unknown. At one end the junction does not follow the germline gene, possibly because of a read error. RNA transcripts provided the source from which TCR beta CDR3 regions were amplified. The HTBI primer set served for first-round RT-PCR of the TCR CDR3. TCRdb called the multiplex PCR reads again in MiXCR, with one record for every CDR3 protein. Here the sample spans 500,000 to 600,000 distinct CDR3 sequences, around 50% being singletons. This sample was taken from a study of T cells in Graves' hyperthyroidism and ophthalmopathy. The CDR3 extends over 14 amino acids. General study points: For ophthalmopathy, model prediction preceded onset by a median roughly 6.5 months. In simple terms, a model built on 13 V-J features told ophthalmopathy apart from stable hyperthyroidism.

This receptor was identified in an adult woman with Graves' disease, either hyperthyroidism or ophthalmopathy (not recorded which). This chain uses TRBV12-3 or TRBV12-4 with TRBJ2-5; 8 bases align to TRBD2. Sequenced: peripheral blood or thyroid tissue (not recorded which). The CDR3 reads CASSLAGGRMGLDF. The CDR3 coding sequence is TGTGCCAGCAGTTTGGCGGGGGGTCGGATGGGGTTAGACTTC.